These 23 T cell receptor beta chains were all obtained from the same sample, sequenced in a study of shared clonotypes between healthy human individuals. Cells designated naive CD8 were CD45RO-negative and were positively selected for CCR7, with terminally differentiated effector memory CD45RA+ cells excluded. This table comes from immunoSEQ multiplex PCR, and its TCRdb copy is limited to in-frame clones, with some not included. The table has 660,000 or so clones, about 96% seen once. The sample consisted of naive CD8+ T cells sorted from blood. These TCRs come from a woman younger than 45 in good health.

The V call is TRBV27, the J call TRBJ2-7, with D possibly matching TRBD2 (5 bases). Per the germline V gene, CDR1 is MNHEY and CDR2 is SMNVEV (reference sequence). V dropped 7 bases and J dropped 0 bases, with 19 bases sitting between them. This CDR3 is built from 16 residues. Written as DNA, the CDR3 is TGTGCCAGCACCCCAGGCCCGGGGTATCCCTCCTACGAGCAGTACTTC. Translating gives CASTPGPGYPSYEQYF.

The CDR3 here is CAWSGRANFAQHF. The DNA for the CDR3 is TGTGCCTGGAGTGGTCGGGCAAACTTCGCCCAGCATTTT. V is TRBV30 and J is TRBJ1-5; unclear D gene. V dropped 1 base and J dropped 11 bases, with 15 bases sitting between them. Per germline, CDR1 GTSNPN and CDR2 SVGIG (reference sequence). The CDR3 runs to 13 residues.

V gene TRBV6-1 combines with J gene TRBJ2-2, with no clear D. The CDR3 is 13 amino acids. CDR1 is MNHNS and CDR2 is SASEGT in the germline V gene. Trimming pared 8 bases from V and 5 bases from J, leaving 12 bases between. CDR3 sequence reads: CASGHLLTGELFF. The CDR3 coding sequence is TGTGCCAGCGGGCATCTATTAACCGGGGAGCTGTTTTTT.

The chain couples TRBV4-1 to TRBJ1-5; the D is unclear. Germline CDR1 is MGHRA and CDR2 is YSYEKL. Between the trimmed V and J ends, which lost 0 bases and 0 bases, there was a span of 12 bases. There are 17 residues in the CDR3. This chain's CDR3 is CASSQDRTQVSNQPQHF. The DNA of the CDR3 is TGCGCCAGCAGCCAAGACCGGACCCAAGTTAGCAATCAGCCCCAGCATTTT.

CDR3 sequence (DNA): TGTGCCAGCTATTTCCTAGCGGGAGACTTCACAGATACGCAGTATTTT. Protein product: CASYFLAGDFTDTQYF. The chain recombines TRBV2 with TRBJ2-3; 10 bases fit TRBD2. The CDR3 spans 16 residues. The V and J ends lost 8 bases and 2 bases, in that order; junction bases with no gene match: 10. Germline V CDR1 and CDR2: SNHLY, FYNNEI.

This clone has a single count. This sequence joins TRBV19 and TRBJ1-6; D is unclear. This CDR3 has 14 amino acids. V gave up 3 bases and J gave up 11 bases, with 14 bases separating them. CDR1 and CDR2 from the germline V gene are LNHDA and SQIVND (reference sequence). In DNA form, the CDR3 reads TGTGCCAGTAGTATGGACGGTACCTTTGCACCCCTCCACTTT. This codes for CASSMDGTFAPLHF.

Turning to this clone: The identical CDR3 is also encoded by other nucleotide sequences in the sample. The J gene is TRBJ2-7, the V gene TRBV27, with D uncertain. This CDR3 contains 13 residues. Per germline, CDR1 MNHEY and CDR2 SMNVEV (reference sequence). Trimming took off 5 bases at V and 1 base at J, with 9 bases between the two ends. Here the CDR3 DNA reads TGTGCCAGCAGTCTCGATCCTTCCTACGAGCAGTACTTC. Translating gives CASSLDPSYEQYF.

The chain is built from TRBV19 and TRBJ2-7; 9 nucleotides line up with TRBD1. Germline V gives CDR1 LNHDA, CDR2 SQIVND (reference sequence). J lost 2 bases, V lost 5 bases, and 7 bases had no gene match. The CDR3 contains 15 residues. The CDR3 spells CASSGLRDRAYEQYF. The CDR3 coding sequence is TGTGCCAGTAGTGGCCTGCGGGACAGGGCCTACGAGCAGTACTTC.

The chain links TRBV29-1 to TRBJ2-2; 13 bases align to TRBD2. V shed 7 bases and J 4 bases; nucleotides not matched to a gene: 3. From germline, CDR1 is SQVTM and CDR2 ANQGSEA. The CDR3 runs 14 residues. The CDR3 protein is CSGTSGSGTGELFF. CDR3 nucleotide sequence: TGCAGCGGGACTAGCGGGAGTGGCACCGGGGAGCTGTTTTTT.

This rearrangement joins TRBV7-9 to TRBJ2-5; weak D call: TRBD1 (6 bases). Trimming stripped 4 bases from V and 4 bases from J, with 16 bases between. From germline, CDR1 is SEHNR and CDR2 FQNEAQ (reference sequence). The CDR3 has 15 residues. The CDR3 DNA sequence: TGTGCCAGCAGCTCGAGACAGGACGAAAGAGAGACCCAGTACTTC. Protein sequence: CASSSRQDERETQYF.

The V call is TRBV7-9, the J call TRBJ2-5; tentative D call: TRBD1 (5 bases). Germline loops: CDR1 SEHNR, CDR2 FQNEAQ (reference sequence). The CDR3 is made up of 12 amino acids. V dropped 6 bases and J dropped 7 bases, with 12 bases sitting between them. Here the CDR3 reads CASSPGSGTQYF. The DNA of the CDR3 is TGTGCCAGCAGTCCAGGGTCGGGGACCCAGTACTTC.

The genes are TRBV7-9 and TRBJ2-5; 10 nucleotides agree with TRBD1. This CDR3 has 19 amino acids. CDR1 and CDR2 (germline): SEHNR, FQNEAQ (reference sequence). Trimming removed 3 bases from V and 5 bases from J; junction bases left unmatched: 18. CDR3 residues: CASSFPRDRGRISGETQYF. Here the CDR3 DNA reads TGTGCCAGCAGCTTTCCCCGCGACAGGGGGCGGATTTCAGGGGAGACCCAGTACTTC.

The chain couples TRBV6-1 to TRBJ1-5; possibly TRBD1 for D (6 bases). V was clipped by 7 bases and J by 5 bases, with 18 bases between them. Germline assignment: CDR1 MNHNS and CDR2 SASEGT. The CDR3 contains 15 residues. The CDR3 DNA sequence: TGTGCCAGCACCCTAAGGCAGGACAGATATCAGCCCCAGCATTTT. Amino acids: CASTLRQDRYQPQHF.

Comment on this clone: One end of the junction varies from germline; a read error may be responsible. The chain carries TRBV27 and TRBJ2-1; 9 nucleotides match TRBD2. The CDR3 loop spans 15 amino acids. Germline V gene sequence: CDR1 MNHEY, CDR2 SMNVEV (reference sequence). The CDR3 DNA sequence: TGTGCCAGCAGTCTATCTAGCGGGGACTACAATGAGCAGTTCTTC. It is translated as CASSLSSGDYNEQFF.

On this clone itself: This specimen includes other DNA sequences encoding the same CDR3. V and J are TRBV6-1 and TRBJ1-5; weak D call: TRBD1 (5 bases). The CDR3 runs to 14 residues. V lost 3 bases and J 4 bases, leaving 10 bases between the germline ends. CDR1 MNHNS and CDR2 SASEGT come from the germline V gene. The CDR3 reads CASSDRGSNQPQHF. The CDR3 DNA reads as TGTGCCAGCAGTGATAGGGGTTCAAATCAGCCCCAGCATTTT.

The J gene is TRBJ2-7, the V gene TRBV6-1, with TRBD2 identical over 13 bases. J gave up 0 bases and V 6 bases, and 2 bases lay outside the gene matches. Germline V CDR1 and CDR2: MNHNS, SASEGT. The CDR3 runs to 15 residues. CDR3 nucleotide sequence: TGTGCCAGCAGGGGACTAGCGGGGAGCTCCTACGAGCAGTACTTC. Translated, it gives CASRGLAGSSYEQYF.

This clone has a single count. This chain joins TRBV27 and TRBJ2-7; TRBD1 might be the D (5 bases). Per the germline V gene, CDR1 is MNHEY and CDR2 is SMNVEV (reference sequence). The V end lost 6 bases, the J end lost 2 bases, and 14 bases lay between the germline ends. The CDR3 is 14 residues long. The CDR3 here is CASSPGQVTYEQYF. CDR3 sequence (DNA): TGTGCCAGCAGCCCAGGGCAGGTGACCTACGAGCAGTACTTC.

The CDR3 protein is CASSSDLREQFF. CDR3 bases: TGTGCCAGCAGCTCGGACTTGCGTGAGCAGTTCTTC. The rearrangement links TRBV7-3 to TRBJ2-1, with TRBD2 as a possible D gene (5 bases). The germline V gene has CDR1 SGHTA and CDR2 FQGTGA. The CDR3 has 12 amino acids. The ends were cut back, 4 bases at V and 9 bases at J, with 10 bases in the middle.

The genes are TRBV10-1 and TRBJ2-7; D call uncertain. Germline CDR1 is WNHNN and CDR2 is SYGVQD (reference sequence). V lost 5 bases, J lost 2 bases, and 10 bases lay in between. The CDR3 covers 13 residues. The CDR3 DNA reads as TGCGCCAGCAGTTCCGGAACGACCTACGAGCAGTACTTC. The encoded protein is CASSSGTTYEQYF.

This clone was detected only once. The chain joins TRBV5-1 to TRBJ2-3; no definite D call. Germline V gives CDR1 SGHRS, CDR2 YFSETQ. This CDR3 spans 14 amino acids. Trimming cost V 4 bases and J 4 bases, with 13 bases left between them. This CDR3 is CASSPSLEADTQYF. The CDR3 nucleotides are TGCGCCAGCAGCCCCAGTCTCGAAGCAGATACGCAGTATTTT. The variable domain in full, completed from reference TRBV5-1 and TRBJ2-3, reads KAGVTQTPRYLIKTRGQQVTLSCSPISGHRSVSWYQQTPGQGLQFLFEYFSETQRNKGNFPGRFSGRQFSNSRSEMNVSTLELGDSALYLCASSPSLEADTQYFGPGTRLTVL.

J is TRBJ1-1 and V is TRBV28; D call uncertain. Germline CDR1 is MDHEN and CDR2 is SYDVKM. V shed 3 bases and J shed 4 bases, with 9 bases lying between them. The CDR3 is 13 amino acids. CDR3 in amino acids: CASSFAGRTEAFF. CDR3 DNA: TGTGCCAGCAGTTTTGCAGGACGCACTGAAGCTTTCTTT.

This sequence joins TRBV27 and TRBJ2-1, with TRBD1 matching 11 bases. V gave up 4 bases and J gave up 5 bases; unmatched junction bases: 13. CDR3 length: 18 residues. Per the germline V gene, CDR1 is MNHEY and CDR2 is SMNVEV (reference sequence). The CDR3 reads CASSSNIRTGGAHNEQFF. CDR3 DNA: TGTGCCAGCAGTTCAAACATCCGGACAGGGGGCGCCCACAATGAGCAGTTCTTC.

This chain links TRBV27 with TRBJ2-7; 7 bases match TRBD1. The CDR3 length is 14 residues. V trimming: 5 bases; J trimming: 4 bases; junction bases outside the gene matches: 8. The germline V gene has CDR1 MNHEY and CDR2 SMNVEV (reference sequence). The CDR3 spells CASSIRDSFYEQYF. The CDR3 coding sequence is TGTGCCAGCAGTATCCGGGACAGCTTTTACGAGCAGTACTTC.